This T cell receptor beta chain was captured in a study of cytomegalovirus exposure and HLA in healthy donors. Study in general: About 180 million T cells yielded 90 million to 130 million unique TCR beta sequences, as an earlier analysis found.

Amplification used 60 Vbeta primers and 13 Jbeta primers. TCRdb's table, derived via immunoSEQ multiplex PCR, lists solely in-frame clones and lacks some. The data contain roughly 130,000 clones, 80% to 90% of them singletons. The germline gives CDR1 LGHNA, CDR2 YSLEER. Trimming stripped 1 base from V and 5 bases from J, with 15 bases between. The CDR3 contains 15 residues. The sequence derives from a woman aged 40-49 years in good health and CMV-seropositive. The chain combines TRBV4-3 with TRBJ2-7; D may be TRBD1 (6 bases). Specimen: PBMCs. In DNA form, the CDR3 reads TGCGCCAGCAGCCAAGTGAGGGGGTTTTGGGACGAGCAGTACTTC. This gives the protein CASSQVRGFWDEQYF.